The next 25 T cell receptor beta chains were all read from a single sample in a study of blood T cell repertoires in COVID-19. The method was immunoSEQ multiplex PCR; TCRdb's version includes in-frame clones alone and lacks a portion of them. The sample includes 220,000 or so clones, about three quarters seen only once; the top ten take 5.5%. The sequenced material came from peripheral blood. Source of these receptors: a woman in her 70s with acute or convalescent COVID-19.

The rearrangement uses TRBV29-1 and TRBJ1-5; D perhaps matches TRBD1 (5 bases). The length of the CDR3 is 13 residues. Germline values: CDR1 SQVTM, CDR2 ANQGSEA. V was clipped by 3 bases and J by 3 bases, with 9 bases between them. The CDR3 sequence: CSVDQGTNQPQHF. The CDR3 nucleotides are TGCAGCGTTGACCAGGGCACCAATCAGCCCCAGCATTTT.

This chain joins TRBV5-1 and TRBJ2-3, with TRBD2 identical over 10 bases. This CDR3 region has 15 residues. J lost 2 bases, V lost 7 bases, and 7 bases had no gene match. CDR1 SGHRS and CDR2 YFSETQ come from the germline V gene. Written as DNA, the CDR3 is TGCGCCAGCCGAGGAAGCGGGAGGGCCACAGATACGCAGTATTTT. Translating it yields CASRGSGRATDTQYF. Supplemented by reference TRBV5-1 and TRBJ2-3, the full variable domain reads KAGVTQTPRYLIKTRGQQVTLSCSPISGHRSVSWYQQTPGQGLQFLFEYFSETQRNKGNFPGRFSGRQFSNSRSEMNVSTLELGDSALYLCASRGSGRATDTQYFGPGTRLTVL.

The chain links TRBV5-4 to TRBJ2-1; maybe TRBD2 (6 bases). The CDR3 sequence is 17 residues long. V was cut by 3 bases and J by 7 bases, with 23 bases left in between. Per germline, CDR1 SGHNT and CDR2 YYREEE (reference sequence). The CDR3 DNA sequence: TGTGCCAGCAGCTCAGGTCGGACACGGGACTCCGTTAATGAGCAGTTCTTC. Protein product: CASSSGRTRDSVNEQFF. Full variable domain (rest looked up from reference TRBV5-4 and TRBJ2-1): ETGVTQSPTHLIKTRGQQVTLRCSSQSGHNTVSWYQQALGQGPQFIFQYYREEENGRGNFPPRFSGLQFPNYSSELNVNALELDDSALYLCASSSGRTRDSVNEQFFGPGTRLTVL.

J is TRBJ2-1 and V is TRBV27; 7 nucleotides agree with TRBD2. After removal of 6 bases from V and 7 bases from J, the junction contained 18 bases not matched to a gene. Germline V gene data show CDR1 as MNHEY and CDR2 as SMNVEV (reference sequence). The CDR3 covers 17 residues. CDR3 protein: CASSSALLALGRNEQFF. The CDR3 DNA follows: TGTGCCAGCAGCAGCGCGTTACTAGCGTTGGGACGAAATGAGCAGTTCTTC.

The chain couples TRBV29-1 to TRBJ2-7, with TRBD1 identical over 10 bases. Germline V gene lookup returns CDR1 SQVTM and CDR2 ANQGSEA. Trimming cost V 6 bases and J 0 bases; bases outside gene matches: 14. The CDR3 contains 17 residues. The CDR3 sequence is CSVNGLRDRGISYEQYF. As DNA, the CDR3 is TGCAGCGTAAACGGACTCCGGGACAGGGGCATCTCCTACGAGCAGTACTTC.

The chain uses TRBV5-6 and TRBJ2-1; 9 nucleotides line up with TRBD2. The CDR3 contains 16 residues. The germline CDR1 and CDR2 sequences are SGHDT and YYEEEE. V lost 4 bases to trimming and J lost 1 base; unmatched junction nucleotides: 6. CDR3 sequence reads: CASSLSGRRSYNEQFF. The CDR3 DNA reads as TGTGCCAGCAGCCTTAGCGGGAGAAGGTCCTACAATGAGCAGTTCTTC.

This rearrangement joins TRBV5-1 to TRBJ2-7, with D possibly TRBD2 on 6 matching bases. V shed 2 bases and J shed 4 bases, with 16 bases lying between them. Germline loops: CDR1 SGHRS, CDR2 YFSETQ. The CDR3 extends over 15 amino acids. In DNA, the CDR3 is TGCGCCAGCAGCTTAAAACTCGGAGGGAATTACGAGCAGTACTTC. It translates to CASSLKLGGNYEQYF.

This clone turned up a few times. The rearrangement joins TRBV5-1 to TRBJ2-2; TRBD1 is a possible D gene (5 bases). Between the trimmed V and J ends, which lost 4 bases and 0 bases, there was a span of 19 bases. Germline V CDR1 and CDR2: SGHRS, YFSETQ. CDR3 length: 18 amino acids. This CDR3 reads CASSEISNRLANTGELFF. In DNA, the CDR3 is TGCGCCAGCAGCGAAATTTCTAACAGGCTTGCGAACACCGGGGAGCTGTTTTTT. Using reference TRBV5-1 and TRBJ2-2 for the parts outside the CDR3, the full variable domain is KAGVTQTPRYLIKTRGQQVTLSCSPISGHRSVSWYQQTPGQGLQFLFEYFSETQRNKGNFPGRFSGRQFSNSRSEMNVSTLELGDSALYLCASSEISNRLANTGELFFGEGSRLTVL.

The V gene is TRBV5-4, the J gene TRBJ1-2, with 7 bases matching TRBD1. Losses at the gene ends were 2 bases for V and 1 base for J; bases not matched to a gene: 2. Germline-derived CDR1 and CDR2 are SGHNT and YYREEE (reference sequence). The CDR3 is 14 residues long. CDR3: CASSLRQGNYGYTF. In DNA, the CDR3 is TGTGCCAGCAGCTTACGACAGGGTAACTATGGCTACACCTTC.

The genes are TRBV6-5 and TRBJ2-1; 10 positions match TRBD2. Germline V CDR1 and CDR2: MNHEY, SVGAGI. V lost 6 bases and J lost 4; bases outside the gene matches: 6. The CDR3 is made up of 15 amino acids. CDR3: CASRPLAGVYNEQFF. As DNA, the CDR3 is TGTGCCAGCAGGCCGCTAGCGGGGGTATACAATGAGCAGTTCTTC.

This chain joins TRBV19 and TRBJ2-3, with a possible D match to TRBD1 (6 bases). This CDR3 is 15 amino acids long. V was trimmed by 7 bases and J by 0 bases, leaving 14 bases between them. Germline V gene lookup returns CDR1 LNHDA and CDR2 SQIVND (reference sequence). This CDR3 is CASKQQGLSTDTQYF. The DNA of the CDR3 is TGTGCCAGTAAACAACAGGGCCTGAGCACAGATACGCAGTATTTT.

The V call is TRBV12-5, the J call TRBJ1-2; 7 nucleotides match TRBD1. In germline, CDR1 is LGHNT, CDR2 FRNRAP. The CDR3 length is 14 residues. The ends lost 1 base at V and 9 bases at J; junction bases unmatched: 8. Here the CDR3 DNA reads TGTGCTAGTGGTTTGGATACAGGGGTGGGTCGCTACACCTTC. It codes for CASGLDTGVGRYTF. Combining the CDR3 with reference TRBV12-5 and TRBJ1-2 gives the whole variable domain DARVTQTPRHKVTEMGQEVTMRCQPILGHNTVFWYRQTMMQGLELLAYFRNRAPLDDSGMPKDRFSAEMPDATLATLKIQPSEPRDSAVYFCASGLDTGVGRYTFGSGTRLTVV.

The chain has TRBV9 and TRBJ2-1; weak D call: TRBD1 (5 bases). Germline-derived CDR1 and CDR2 are SGDLS and YYNGEE. The V end lost 1 base, the J end lost 9 bases, and 11 bases lay between the germline ends. The CDR3 runs 13 residues. As DNA, the CDR3 is TGTGCCAGCAGCGTAATACAGGCCGGTGAGCAGTTCTTC. Its translation is CASSVIQAGEQFF.

The chain is built from TRBV2 and TRBJ2-3; D may be TRBD2 (6 bases). The CDR3 has 16 amino acids. Germline V CDR1 and CDR2: SNHLY, FYNNEI. Trimming removed 5 bases at V and 5 bases at J, with 20 bases between. As DNA, the CDR3 is TGTGCCAGCAGTATCCGGACTATCCGGGCGGGAGATACGCAGTATTTT. It is translated as CASSIRTIRAGDTQYF.

This clone has a single count. The chain links TRBV6-5 to TRBJ2-1, with TRBD1 matching 8 bases. This CDR3 has 16 amino acids. Trimming removed 0 bases from V and 7 bases from J; junction bases left unmatched: 8. Germline V gene data show CDR1 as MNHEY and CDR2 as SVGAGI. The CDR3 nucleotides are TGTGCCAGCAGTTACTCAGGCAGGGGGCTAAGTAATGAGCAGTTCTTC. Protein product: CASSYSGRGLSNEQFF.

The chain carries TRBV5-1 and TRBJ1-3; possibly TRBD1 for D (6 bases). The germline gives CDR1 SGHRS, CDR2 YFSETQ. The length of the CDR3 is 16 residues. The ends were cut back, 1 base at V and 1 base at J, with 12 bases in the middle. The CDR3 reads CASSLPTGPSGNTIYF. CDR3 DNA sequence: TGCGCCAGCAGCTTGCCAACAGGGCCTTCTGGAAACACCATATATTTT.

The V call is TRBV28, the J call TRBJ1-4; D not resolved. The germline V gene encodes CDR1 MDHEN and CDR2 SYDVKM. The CDR3 is 13 residues long. Between the trimmed V and J ends, which lost 6 bases and 6 bases, there was a span of 11 bases. The CDR3 bases are TGTGCCAGCAGAGCCGGGTATCATGAAAAACTGTTTTTT. Its translation is CASRAGYHEKLFF.

J is TRBJ2-3 and V is TRBV5-1; no definite D call. Trimming took 4 bases from V and 2 from J, leaving 8 bases between them. Germline V gene sequence: CDR1 SGHRS, CDR2 YFSETQ. CDR3 size: 13 residues. CDR3 in amino acids: CASSPESTDTQYF. The CDR3 DNA sequence: TGCGCCAGCAGCCCCGAGTCCACAGATACGCAGTATTTT.

This chain connects TRBV15 to TRBJ2-5, with D perhaps matching TRBD2 (6 bases). Trimming removed 0 bases from V and 7 bases from J, with 15 bases in between. Germline CDR1 is LNHNV and CDR2 is YYDKDF (reference sequence). There are 15 residues in the CDR3. The chain's CDR3 is CATSRDRTGAGTQYF. The DNA for the CDR3 is TGTGCCACCAGCAGAGACCGGACCGGAGCGGGGACCCAGTACTTC.

V gene TRBV28 combines with J gene TRBJ2-5, with TRBD2 identical over 12 bases. The CDR3 consists of 19 residues. J gave up 2 bases and V 1 base, and 11 bases lay outside the gene matches. Germline CDR1 is MDHEN and CDR2 is SYDVKM. CDR3: CASSLSGGLAGGLQETQYF. The CDR3 DNA reads as TGTGCCAGCAGTTTATCAGGGGGTCTAGCGGGAGGGCTGCAAGAGACCCAGTACTTC.

This clone was counted a single time. The chain couples TRBV5-1 to TRBJ2-7; 12 positions agree with TRBD1. Germline loops: CDR1 SGHRS, CDR2 YFSETQ. This CDR3 is 16 amino acids long. J gave up 5 bases and V 0 bases, and 6 bases lay outside the gene matches. DNA for the CDR3: TGCGCCAGCAGCTTGGGGTCCGGGACAGGGGGCGACGAGCAGTACTTC. Its protein product is CASSLGSGTGGDEQYF.

J is TRBJ2-5 and V is TRBV18, with 8 bases that match TRBD1. Trimming at V came to 6 bases and at J to 3 bases, leaving 9 bases not matched to a gene. Germline CDR1 KGHSH, CDR2 LQKENI. CDR3 length: 15 residues. The CDR3 DNA reads as TGTGCCAGCTCTCCGTTCACGACAGGGGAAGAGACCCAGTACTTC. It codes for CASSPFTTGEETQYF. Drawing the rest from reference TRBV18 and TRBJ2-5, the complete variable domain is NAGVMQNPRHLVRRRGQEARLRCSPMKGHSHVYWYRQLPEEGLKFMVYLQKENIIDESGMPKERFSAEFPKEGPSILRIQQVVRGDSAAYFCASSPFTTGEETQYFGPGTRLLVL.

The chain links TRBV30 to TRBJ1-2, with a possible D match to TRBD1 (6 bases). In germline, CDR1 is GTSNPN, CDR2 SVGIG (reference sequence). Trimming shortened V by 6 bases and J by 8 bases, and 22 bases separated the two germline ends. This CDR3 comprises 14 residues. The CDR3 protein is CACSGSRTEGGYTF. The CDR3 region has the DNA TGTGCCTGCTCGGGGTCTAGGACAGAGGGCGGCTACACCTTC.

In this sample, this clone turned up once. The V gene is TRBV6-5, the J gene TRBJ2-7; D might be TRBD2 (6 bases). The germline gives CDR1 MNHEY, CDR2 SVGAGI. The V end was cut by 10 bases, the J end by 4 bases, with 23 bases between. CDR3 length: 15 residues. In nucleotides, the CDR3 is TGTGCCACCACCTATGGTGGGACCGGAGGGTACGAGCAGTACTTC. Translated: CATTYGGTGGYEQYF.

The genes are TRBV28 and TRBJ1-3, with TRBD1 as a possible D gene (6 bases). The germline gives CDR1 MDHEN, CDR2 SYDVKM. The V and J ends lost 7 bases and 4 bases respectively, with 20 bases between them. The CDR3 sequence is 16 residues long. CDR3 loop: CASIPSGGARGNTIYF. The CDR3 DNA follows: TGTGCCAGCATCCCAAGTGGGGGGGCGCGGGGAAACACCATATATTTT.